The 4 T cell receptor beta chains in this list originate from one sample, sequenced in a study of blood T cell repertoires in COVID-19. Sequenced by immunoSEQ multiplex PCR; TCRdb stores in-frame clones only, minus some. This sample has around 200,000 clones, with 80% to 90% found just once. What was sequenced was peripheral blood. These receptors were obtained from a woman aged 80 or over with acute or convalescent COVID-19.

V is TRBV4-1 and J is TRBJ2-3; D possibly corresponds to TRBD2 (6 bases). The V gene's germline CDR1 is MGHRA and CDR2 YSYEKL. The CDR3 runs 14 residues. The germline V and J ends were trimmed by 0 bases and 5 bases, with 9 bases remaining between them. The CDR3 loop reads CASSQDRGIDTQYF. The CDR3 region has the DNA TGCGCCAGCAGCCAAGATCGGGGGATAGATACGCAGTATTTT.

This clone came up a few times. The V gene is TRBV5-1, the J gene TRBJ1-1; 8 nucleotides line up with TRBD1. The CDR3 spans 16 residues. Germline lookup yields CDR1 SGHRS and CDR2 YFSETQ. Germline trimming cut 0 bases from V and 1 base from J; bases unmatched to any gene: 5. The CDR3 is CASSLDSGGANTEAFF. The CDR3 nucleotides read TGCGCCAGCAGCTTGGATTCAGGGGGCGCGAACACTGAAGCTTTCTTT.

The V call is TRBV29-1, the J call TRBJ2-2; unclear D gene. The CDR3 consists of 14 residues. CDR1 and CDR2 (germline): SQVTM, ANQGSEA. Trimming took 3 bases from V and 3 from J, leaving 11 bases between them. This chain's CDR3 is CSVDSVSHTGELFF. Written as DNA, the CDR3 is TGCAGCGTTGATTCGGTTAGCCACACCGGGGAGCTGTTTTTT.

The rearrangement uses TRBV19 and TRBJ1-5, with 10 bases lining up with TRBD1. The ends lost 1 base at V and 12 bases at J; junction bases unmatched: 9. The CDR3 sequence is 15 residues long. Germline assignment: CDR1 LNHDA and CDR2 SQIVND (reference sequence). The CDR3 spells CASSIAGQGPGGQHF. For the CDR3, the DNA is TGTGCCAGTAGTATAGCGGGACAGGGGCCTGGTGGCCAGCATTTT.